These T cell receptor beta chains were read from a single sample in a study of blood T cell repertoires in COVID-19. The method was immunoSEQ multiplex PCR; TCRdb's version includes in-frame clones alone and lacks a portion of them. The table lists fewer than 120,000 clones, about 90% of them singletons. The material sequenced was peripheral blood. The receptors stem from a human donor in a cohort sampled during active COVID-19. CDR3s include the opening cysteine and the closing phenylalanine or tryptophan. The size entry is marked missing in some rows and otherwise reads once, few, many or a size class.

clone_size | j_call | v_call | cdr3_aa
NA | TRBJ2-1 | TRBV5-1 | CASSLQRSYNEQFF
once | TRBJ1-2 | TRBV15 | CATSRVNGTGGQFHGYTF
NA | TRBJ2-7 | TRBV3-1/TRBV3-2 | CASSRLAGGQSRSYEQYF
NA | TRBJ1-4 | TRBV5-5 | CASSLLATNEKLFF
NA | TRBJ2-4 | TRBV16 | CASNTLATAKNIQYF
NA | TRBJ2-7 | TRBV27 | CASSASTSGLSYEQYF
NA | TRBJ2-1 | TRBV6-1 | CASSKGTSASYNEQFF
NA | TRBJ1-2 | TRBV19 | CASQVTGEPNYGYTF
NA | TRBJ1-1 | TRBV27 | CASSSSKVLGGGTNTEAFF
NA | TRBJ1-4 | TRBV2 | CASSSTGVEKLFF
NA | TRBJ1-6 | TRBV20-1 | CSASKLGNNSPLHF
NA | TRBJ1-5 | TRBV5-6 | CASSHRQGSNQPQHF
NA | TRBJ2-1 | TRBV5-1 | CASSLSGTGGFNEQFF
NA | TRBJ2-5 | TRBV6-5 | CASTGGGLKTQYF
NA | TRBJ2-2 | TRBV28 | CASSSLTGFPGELFF
NA | TRBJ2-5 | TRBV5-6 | CASSLFYQRSQETQYF
many | TRBJ2-3 | TRBV28 | CASSSDSHGDTQYF
NA | TRBJ2-7 | TRBV5-5 | CASSLAVLSYEQYF
NA | TRBJ2-5 | TRBV28 | CASTLQAGPSFQETQYF
NA | TRBJ2-1 | TRBV11-1 | CASSLGLVTYNEQFF
once | TRBJ1-2 | TRBV15 | CATSRDSAGYGYTF
NA | TRBJ2-3 | TRBV15 | CATRPPRSTDTQYF
NA | TRBJ2-5 | TRBV7-2 | CASSLTQGSLETQYF
NA | TRBJ1-1 | TRBV7-3 | CASSSTGANTEAFF
NA | TRBJ2-2 | TRBV24-1 | CATLAGDGYGELFF
once | TRBJ2-3 | TRBV4-1 | CASSQTSNSKDTQYF
NA | TRBJ1-1 | TRBV10-3 | CAISEIPSGAEAFF
NA | TRBJ2-3 | TRBV11-2 | CASSPTGFQDTQYF
NA | TRBJ1-2 | TRBV29-1 | CSVRGQIYGYTF
NA | TRBJ2-1 | TRBV10-3 | CAISESIASGRIYNEQFF
NA | TRBJ2-7 | TRBV18 | CASSPGQGLGEQYF
NA | TRBJ1-2 | TRBV28 | CASSPLGARGYTF
NA | TRBJ2-1 | TRBV27 | CASSFRDSYNEQFF
NA | TRBJ1-1 | TRBV7-9 | CASSLEAGSYEAFF
NA | TRBJ1-3 | TRBV18 | CASSPSTGVLHSGNTIYF
NA | TRBJ1-2 | TRBV7-9 | CASSLPSQANYGYTF
NA | TRBJ2-7 | TRBV27 | CASSPWTSGRVYEQYF
NA | TRBJ1-6 | TRBV4-1 | CASSQETVAGTGNRYASPLHF
many | TRBJ2-1 | TRBV5-1 | CASSPPGSHEQFF
once | TRBJ1-1 | TRBV27 | CASLRAGEAFF
few | TRBJ2-7 | TRBV15 | CATSRGESSYEQYF
NA | TRBJ1-2 | TRBV7-2 | CASSDDSYGYTF
NA | TRBJ1-5 | TRBV18 | CASSPQGNSNQPQHF
NA | TRBJ1-3 | TRBV27 | CASSIGQGAGNTIYF
NA | TRBJ2-5 | TRBV19 | CASSIVGSGGKETQYF